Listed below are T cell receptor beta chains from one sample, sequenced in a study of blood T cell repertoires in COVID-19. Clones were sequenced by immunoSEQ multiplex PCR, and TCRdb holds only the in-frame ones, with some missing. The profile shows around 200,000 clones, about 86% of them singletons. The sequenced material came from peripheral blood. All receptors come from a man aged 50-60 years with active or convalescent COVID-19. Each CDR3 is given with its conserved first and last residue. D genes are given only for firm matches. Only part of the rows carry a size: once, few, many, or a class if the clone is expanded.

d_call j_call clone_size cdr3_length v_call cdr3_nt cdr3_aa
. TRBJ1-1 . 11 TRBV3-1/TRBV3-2 TGTGCCAGCAGCCGAAGGAGTGAAGCTTTCTTT CASSRRSEAFF
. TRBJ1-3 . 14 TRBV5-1 TGCGCCAGCAGCTCGCAGAACTCTGGAAACACCATATATTTT CASSSQNSGNTIYF
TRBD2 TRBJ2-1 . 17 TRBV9 TGTGCCAGCAGCGCCCGACTAGCGGAGAGCTCCTACAATGAGCAGTTCTTC CASSARLAESSYNEQFF
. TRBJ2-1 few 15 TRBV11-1 TGTGCCAGCAGACCTCGCGCGAGCTCCTACAATGAGCAGTTCTTC CASRPRASSYNEQFF
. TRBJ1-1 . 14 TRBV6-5 TGTGCCAGCAGTTACCTACCTGATGGCACTGAAGCTTTCTTT CASSYLPDGTEAFF
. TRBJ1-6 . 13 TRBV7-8 TGTGCCAGCAGCTTAGCGCGCAATTCACCCCTCCACTTT CASSLARNSPLHF
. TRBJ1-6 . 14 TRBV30 TGTGCCTGGAGAGGGAGCTCCTATAATTCACCCCTCCACTTT CAWRGSSYNSPLHF
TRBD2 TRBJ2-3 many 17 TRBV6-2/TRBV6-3 TGTGCCAGCAGCTCCACTAGCGGGCTGGGGAACACAGATACGCAGTATTTT CASSSTSGLGNTDTQYF
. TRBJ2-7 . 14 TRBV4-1 TGCGCCAGCAGCCAAGCCCCTAGAGCCTACGAGCAGTACTTC CASSQAPRAYEQYF
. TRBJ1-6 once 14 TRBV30 TGTGCCTGGAGTGTACGGGGGGGGGATTCACCCCTCCACTTT CAWSVRGGDSPLHF
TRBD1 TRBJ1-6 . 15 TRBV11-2 TGTGCCAGCAGCCCCGCCGAGGGACAGGGAATGTCCCTCCACTTT CASSPAEGQGMSLHF
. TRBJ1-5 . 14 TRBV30 TGTGCCTGTGAGACCGGGGGGGGCCGGCAGCCCCAGCATTTT CACETGGGRQPQHF
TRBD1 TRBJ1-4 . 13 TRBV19 TGTGCCACGCTAGGACAGGGGAGTGAAAAACTGTTTTTT CATLGQGSEKLFF
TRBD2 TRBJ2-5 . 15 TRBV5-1 TGCGCCAGCAGCAGCGGGACTAACCCACAAGAGACCCAGTACTTC CASSSGTNPQETQYF
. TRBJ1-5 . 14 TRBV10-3 TGTGCCATCAGTGAGGGGCAAGTCAATCAGCCCCAGCATTTT CAISEGQVNQPQHF
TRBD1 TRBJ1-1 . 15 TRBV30 TGTGCCTGGAGTGTAAAGGGGCCAGGGGGCACTGAAGCTTTCTTT CAWSVKGPGGTEAFF
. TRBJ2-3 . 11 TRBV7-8 TGTGCCAGCAGCATTACAGGGACGCAGTATTTT CASSITGTQYF
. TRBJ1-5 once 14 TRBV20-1 TGCAGTGCTAGTTTAGCAGCTAGCAATCAGCCCCAGCATTTT CSASLAASNQPQHF
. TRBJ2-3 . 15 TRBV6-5 TGTGCCAGCAGTTACTCGGCTCTTGGCACAGATACGCAGTATTTT CASSYSALGTDTQYF
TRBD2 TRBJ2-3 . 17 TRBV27 TGTGCCAGCACCCGAGGGACTAGCGGGGGGGCGGTGGATACGCAGTATTTT CASTRGTSGGAVDTQYF
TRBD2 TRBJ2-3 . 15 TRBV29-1 TGCAGCGTTGAAGGACTAGCGGAACCCACAGATACGCAGTATTTT CSVEGLAEPTDTQYF
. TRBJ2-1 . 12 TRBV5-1 TGCGCCAGCAGCTTGGCGTTTGATGAGCAGTTCTTC CASSLAFDEQFF
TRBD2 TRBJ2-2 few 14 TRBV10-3 TGTGCCATCAGCGGGGGGGCAAACACCGGGGAGCTGTTTTTT CAISGGANTGELFF
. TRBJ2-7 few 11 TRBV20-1 TGCAGTGCACAGGGTTCCTACGAGCAGTACTTC CSAQGSYEQYF
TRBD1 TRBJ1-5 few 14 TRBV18 TGTGCCAGCTCACCTCAGACAGGGGATCAGCCCCAGCATTTT CASSPQTGDQPQHF
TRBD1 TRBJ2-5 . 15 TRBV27 TGTGCCAGCAGTTACCAGACAGGGGGCGTGAAGACCCAGTACTTC CASSYQTGGVKTQYF
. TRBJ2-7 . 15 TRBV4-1 TGCGCCAGCAGCCAACAGGGCGCAACCACCTACGAGCAGTACTTC CASSQQGATTYEQYF
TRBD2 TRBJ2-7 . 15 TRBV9 TGTGCCAGCAGCGTAGCCGGCGGGGGGGCCTACGAGCAGTACTTC CASSVAGGGAYEQYF
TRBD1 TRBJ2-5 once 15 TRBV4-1 TGCGCCAGCAGCCAAAGACAGGGGGGCCAAGAGACCCAGTACTTC CASSQRQGGQETQYF
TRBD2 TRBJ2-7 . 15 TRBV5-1 TGCGCCAGCAGCTTGGGAGCGGGGGGGCCCTACGAGCAGTACTTC CASSLGAGGPYEQYF
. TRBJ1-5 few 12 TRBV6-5 TGTGCCAGCCGCACAGGAGATCAGCCCCAGCATTTT CASRTGDQPQHF
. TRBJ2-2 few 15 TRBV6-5 TGTGCCACTATCGACGACGCAGGCGGGGCCGGGGAGCTGTTTTTT CATIDDAGGAGELFF
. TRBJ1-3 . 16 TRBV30 TGTGCCTGGAGTATCGGACAAGGAATGGGAGGAAACACCATATATTTT CAWSIGQGMGGNTIYF
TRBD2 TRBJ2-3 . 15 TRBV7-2 TGTGCCAGCACGATCCGGGGGGGGAGCACAGATACGCAGTATTTT CASTIRGGSTDTQYF
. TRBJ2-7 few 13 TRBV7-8 TGTGCCAGCAGCTTAGAACGACTATACGAGCAGTACTTC CASSLERLYEQYF
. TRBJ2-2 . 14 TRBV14 TGTGCCAGCAGCCTACTGACAGGCACCGGGGAGCTGTTTTTT CASSLLTGTGELFF
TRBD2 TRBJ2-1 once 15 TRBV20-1 TGCAGTGCTAGTTACGGGGGGGGCTCCTACAATGAGCAGTTCTTC CSASYGGGSYNEQFF
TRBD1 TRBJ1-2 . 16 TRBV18 TGTGCCAGCTCACCACCGCCGGGACAGACTAACTATGGCTACACCTTC CASSPPPGQTNYGYTF
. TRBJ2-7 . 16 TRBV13 TGTGCCAGCAGCAACCAGGGGGGTGGGCCCTTCTACGAGCAGTACTTC CASSNQGGGPFYEQYF
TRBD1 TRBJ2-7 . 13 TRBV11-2 TGTGCCAGCAGCGGGACAGGGTTGGGCGAGCAGTACTTC CASSGTGLGEQYF
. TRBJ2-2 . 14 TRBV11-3 TGTGCCAGCTCCTCCGGACAGCCCCCCGGGGAGCTGTTTTTT CASSSGQPPGELFF
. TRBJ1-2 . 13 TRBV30 TGTGCCTGGAAGTCAGGCCCGCACTATGGCTACACCTTC CAWKSGPHYGYTF
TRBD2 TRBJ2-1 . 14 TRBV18 TGTGCCAGCTCACCTAGCGGGGGGCACAATGAGCAGTTCTTC CASSPSGGHNEQFF
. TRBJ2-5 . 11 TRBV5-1 TGCGCCAGCAGCTTGCAGGAGACCCAGTACTTC CASSLQETQYF
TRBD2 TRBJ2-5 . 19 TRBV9 TGTGCCAGCAGCGTAGGACGCGTGAAAGTGCGGGGGGCCGGGGAGACCCAGTACTTC CASSVGRVKVRGAGETQYF
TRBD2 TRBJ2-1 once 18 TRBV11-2 TGTGCCAGCAGCTTAAGGCTAGCGGGGGGCTGGGACTACAATGAGCAGTTCTTC CASSLRLAGGWDYNEQFF
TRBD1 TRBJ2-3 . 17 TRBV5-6 TGTGCCAGCAGCTTTCTGACCGGGACAGGGGGCACAGATACGCAGTATTTT CASSFLTGTGGTDTQYF
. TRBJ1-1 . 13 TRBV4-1 TGCGCCAGCAGCCAAGACCGGAACACTGAAGCTTTCTTT CASSQDRNTEAFF
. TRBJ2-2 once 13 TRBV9 TGTGCCAGCAGCGTAGGTTCTAGCGGGGAGCTGTTTTTT CASSVGSSGELFF
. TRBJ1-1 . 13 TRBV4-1 TGCGCCAGCAGGGGGCCCTTGGACACTGAAGCTTTCTTT CASRGPLDTEAFF
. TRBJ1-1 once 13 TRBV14 TGTGCCAGCAGCCAAGATACGGTGAGAGGGGCTTTCTTT CASSQDTVRGAFF
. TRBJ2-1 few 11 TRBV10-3 TGTGCCATCAGTGCGCGAAGAGAGCAGTTCTTC CAISARREQFF
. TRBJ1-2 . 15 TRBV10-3 TGTGCCATCAGTGCGCTACAGGGAACGCAGGGTGGCTACACCTTC CAISALQGTQGGYTF
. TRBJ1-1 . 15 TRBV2 TGTGCCAGCAGTGAATTTAAGTCCGGGAACACTGAAGCTTTCTTT CASSEFKSGNTEAFF
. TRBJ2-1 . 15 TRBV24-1 TGTGCCACCAGTGTTGGGGCAGGGGCTAACAATGAGCAGTTCTTC CATSVGAGANNEQFF